These 3 T cell receptor beta chains share one sample of origin, sequenced in a study of blood T cell repertoires in COVID-19. Clones were read by immunoSEQ multiplex PCR, and TCRdb kept only the in-frame ones, dropping some. The sample includes around 46,000 clones, over 75% seen only once; the top ten take approximately 33%. What was sequenced was peripheral blood. The source is a woman of 80 years or more with COVID-19, enrolled during active disease.

The rearrangement joins TRBV7-9 to TRBJ2-1; 9 nucleotides align to TRBD2. Germline assignment: CDR1 SEHNR and CDR2 FQNEAQ (reference sequence). V shed 5 bases, J shed 9 bases, and the junction held 14 bases outside the gene matches. This CDR3 is built from 16 residues. The CDR3 DNA reads as TGTGCCAGCAGCCAGGGGCTAGCGGGAAATGTGGCTGAGCAGTTCTTC. It translates to CASSQGLAGNVAEQFF. The whole variable domain, filled in from reference TRBV7-9 and TRBJ2-1, reads DTGVSQNPRHKITKRGQNVTFRCDPISEHNRLYWYRQTLGQGPEFLTYFQNEAQLEKSRLLSDRFSAERPKGSFSTLEIQRTEQGDSAMYLCASSQGLAGNVAEQFFGPGTRLTVL.

The gene calls are TRBV11-2 and TRBJ1-4, with TRBD1 identical over 9 bases. The CDR3 is 14 amino acids. V was pared by 3 bases and J by 7 bases, with 3 bases of the junction left unmatched. Germline V lookup: CDR1 SGHAT, CDR2 FQNNGV. The CDR3 DNA reads as TGTGCCAGCAGCTTCGAGACAGGGGGTGAAAAACTGTTTTTT. It translates to CASSFETGGEKLFF.

The J gene is TRBJ1-5, the V gene TRBV9, with 9 bases lining up with TRBD1. CDR1 and CDR2 (germline): SGDLS, YYNGEE. The CDR3 has 14 residues. V was clipped by 4 bases and J by 6 bases; unmatched bases: 5. The CDR3 sequence is CASSTGQGGQPQHF. DNA of the CDR3: TGTGCCAGCAGCACGGGACAGGGCGGTCAGCCCCAGCATTTT.